This section outlines one T cell receptor (beta chain) sequence together with its context. The source of the sample is a study of blood T cell repertoires in COVID-19. On the study more broadly: The study drew acute and convalescent COVID-19 samples from the United States, Italy and Spain. T cells, B-cell-depleted T cells, or PBMCs provided the cDNA or gDNA that served as material.

The germline V gene has CDR1 LNHNV and CDR2 YYDKDF (reference sequence). V shed 2 bases and J 8 bases; nucleotides not matched to a gene: 4. This CDR3 is 15 amino acids long. Libraries were prepared by immunoSEQ multiplex PCR; TCRdb keeps only in-frame clonotypes and omits some of them. The data hold 250,000 or so clones, with 88% observed a single time. Sequenced: peripheral blood. The sequence derives from a woman aged 25 to 39 with acute or convalescent COVID-19. This rearrangement joins TRBV15 to TRBJ2-1, with 12 bases identical to TRBD1. CDR3: CATSRTGTGGDEQFF. The CDR3 coding sequence is TGTGCCACCAGCAGAACCGGGACAGGGGGCGATGAGCAGTTCTTC.